What follows is one TCR delta chain and its context. A much more abundant neighbour one base away suggests this may be a read error. This record comes from a study of gamma-delta T cells after stem cell transplantation. TCRdb reanalysed the RT-PCR reads via CATT. The sample carries around 7,800 delta-chain clones, more than 12% recorded once. CDR1 and CDR2 from the germline V gene are GEAIGNYY and EKD. This CDR3 spans 14 amino acids. The clonotype was recovered from a human donor. It is not recorded whose cells these are; they may come from a transplant donor. J is TRDJ1 and V is TRDV2; 13 nucleotides match TRDD3. What was sequenced was gamma-delta T cells. The CDR3 nucleotides are TGTGCCTGTGACACAACTGGGGGATACGCCAAACCCATCTTT. Residues: CACDTTGGYAKPIF.